These 7 T cell receptor beta chains originate from one sample sequenced in a study of T-cell memory formation after mild COVID-19. TCRdb re-called the 5' RACE reads through MiXCR, storing one row per CDR3 protein. Among hundreds of thousands of distinct CDR3 sequences listed, roughly 22% were seen once. Sequenced input: PBMCs or a T cell subset sorted from them (not recorded which). The origin of the receptors is an adult woman who had mild COVID-19 (a few samples of this study predate the infection). Cell type and time point are not known.

Only a few counts were recorded for this clonotype. The J gene is TRBJ1-2, the V gene TRBV5-1; 9 bases agree with TRBD1. The CDR3 has 14 amino acids. Unmatched junction bases numbered 4, after V lost 3 bases and J lost 4 bases. CDR1 SGHRS and CDR2 YFSETQ come from the germline V gene. In DNA, the CDR3 is TGCGCCAGCAGCTACCGGGACAGGGTCTATGGCTACACCTTC. As protein: CASSYRDRVYGYTF. The full variable domain, with the rest looked up from reference TRBV5-1 and TRBJ1-2, is KAGVTQTPRYLIKTRGQQVTLSCSPISGHRSVSWYQQTPGQGLQFLFEYFSETQRNKGNFPGRFSGRQFSNSRSEMNVSTLELGDSALYLCASSYRDRVYGYTFGSGTRLTVV.

This clonotype was recorded a few times. This may stem from a read error, because a much larger clone lies one nucleotide away. CDR3 coding DNA: TGCGCCAGCAGCTTGGCGGAGAACACCGGGGAGCTGTTTTTT. Its translation is CASSLAENTGELFF. The J gene is TRBJ2-2, the V gene TRBV5-1; D is ambiguous. Trimming took 0 bases from V and 1 from J, leaving 4 bases between them. The CDR3 runs 14 residues. Per the germline V gene, CDR1 is SGHRS and CDR2 is YFSETQ.

This clonotype was counted between two and nine times. The rearrangement links TRBV27 to TRBJ2-3; possibly TRBD2 for D (6 bases). There are 14 residues in the CDR3. Germline-derived CDR1 and CDR2 are MNHEY and SMNVEV (reference sequence). Trimming removed 5 bases at V and 2 bases at J, with 11 bases between. The CDR3 protein is CASSRSGFTDTQYF. CDR3 bases: TGTGCCAGCAGTCGTAGCGGCTTCACAGATACGCAGTATTTT.

V and J are TRBV27 and TRBJ2-1, with TRBD2 identical over 9 bases. CDR3 length equals 16 residues. The J segment lost 9 bases and the V segment lost 6 bases, leaving 15 bases of the junction unmatched. Germline CDR1 is MNHEY and CDR2 is SMNVEV (reference sequence). CDR3 nucleotides: TGTGCCAGCAGCCGTTCACTAGCGGGTAAAACTGGTGAGCAGTTCTTC. Amino acids: CASSRSLAGKTGEQFF.

The gene calls are TRBV20-1 and TRBJ1-1; D gene ambiguous. Germline CDR1 DFQATT, CDR2 SNEGSKA (reference sequence). The CDR3 totals 11 residues. V was pared by 6 bases and J by 1 base, with 6 bases between. The CDR3 loop is CSAVRNTEAFF. CDR3 in DNA: TGCAGTGCCGTGCGGAACACTGAAGCTTTCTTT.

This clonotype was observed a few times. CDR3 amino acids: CASTSGGAGEQYF. In DNA, the CDR3 is TGTGCCAGCACGAGCGGGGGGGCCGGTGAGCAGTACTTC. The chain is built from TRBV3-1 and TRBJ2-7, with 10 bases matching TRBD2. Germline V gene sequence: CDR1 LGHDT, CDR2 YNNKEL (reference sequence). Trimming took 7 bases from V and 7 from J; bases not matched to a gene: 7. The CDR3 is 13 residues long.

The J gene is TRBJ2-2, the V gene TRBV20-1, with D perhaps matching TRBD1 or TRBD2 (5 bases each). Germline V gene data show CDR1 as DFQATT and CDR2 as SNEGSKA (reference sequence). The germline V and J ends were trimmed by 6 bases and 7 bases, with 12 bases remaining between them. The CDR3 has 12 residues. Here the CDR3 reads CSATRAGGELFF. The CDR3 DNA is TGCAGTGCCACCAGGGCGGGCGGGGAGCTGTTTTTT.